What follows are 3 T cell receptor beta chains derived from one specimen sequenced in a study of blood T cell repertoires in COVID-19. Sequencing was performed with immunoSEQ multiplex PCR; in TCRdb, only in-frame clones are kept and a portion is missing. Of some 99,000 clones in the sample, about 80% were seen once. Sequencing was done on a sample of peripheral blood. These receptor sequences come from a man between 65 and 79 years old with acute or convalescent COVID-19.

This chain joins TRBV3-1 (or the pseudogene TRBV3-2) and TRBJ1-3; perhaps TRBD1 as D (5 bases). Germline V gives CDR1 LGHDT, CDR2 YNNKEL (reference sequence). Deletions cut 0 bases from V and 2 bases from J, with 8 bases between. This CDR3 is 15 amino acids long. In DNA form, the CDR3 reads TGTGCCAGCAGCCAAGAATGGGGCCCTGGAAACACCATATATTTT. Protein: CASSQEWGPGNTIYF.

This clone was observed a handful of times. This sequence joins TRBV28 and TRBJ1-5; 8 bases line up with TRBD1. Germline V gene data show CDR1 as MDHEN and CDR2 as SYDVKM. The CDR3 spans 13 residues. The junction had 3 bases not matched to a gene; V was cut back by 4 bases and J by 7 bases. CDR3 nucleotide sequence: TGTGCCAGCAGTTGGACAGGGCGGCAGCCCCAGCATTTT. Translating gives CASSWTGRQPQHF.

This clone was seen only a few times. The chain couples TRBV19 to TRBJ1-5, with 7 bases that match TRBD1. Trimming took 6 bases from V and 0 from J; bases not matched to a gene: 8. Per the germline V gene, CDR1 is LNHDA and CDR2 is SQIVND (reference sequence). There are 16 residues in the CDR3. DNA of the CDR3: TGTGCCAGTAGGCCCGGGACAGTTGATAGCAATCAGCCCCAGCATTTT. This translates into CASRPGTVDSNQPQHF. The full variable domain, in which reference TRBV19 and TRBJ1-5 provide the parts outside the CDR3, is DGGITQSPKYLFRKEGQNVTLSCEQNLNHDAMYWYRQDPGQGLRLIYYSQIVNDFQKGDIAEGYSVSREKKESFPLTVTSAQKNPTAFYLCASRPGTVDSNQPQHFGDGTRLSIL.